This T cell receptor (beta chain) was sequenced for a study of OX40 agonist ivuxolimab in advanced cancers. Here immunoSEQ multiplex PCR was the method, and the copy in TCRdb shows in-frame clones only, minus some. The sample shows some 40,000 clones, approximately 90% of them seen only once. Overall study results and limits: Several nonresponders also turned out to have low normalized T-cell clonal expansion.

V trimming: 2 bases; J trimming: 6 bases; junction bases outside the gene matches: 2. The CDR3 spans 15 residues. Germline V gene data show CDR1 as LGHNA and CDR2 as YSLEER. Autoimmune disease history or systemic immunosuppression led to patient exclusion. To note about this clone: Its specificity is unknown.

The chain combines TRBV4-3 with TRBJ2-1; 12 bases map to TRBD2. The sequence was obtained from an adult with an advanced solid tumor such as melanoma, head and neck, liver or kidney cancer. This sample comprised CD4+ or CD8+ T cells sorted from blood, obtained in a trial of the OX40 agonist ivuxolimab. The CDR3 is CASSQLAGGTNEQFF. The CDR3 DNA reads TGCGCCAGCAGCCAACTAGCGGGAGGGACCAATGAGCAGTTCTTC.